The clone carrying this T cell receptor beta chain was seen a single time. Its antigen is still unknown. The data stem from a study of PD-1 blockade in classical Hodgkin lymphoma. Whole-study findings and limits: Healthy donors reportedly exceeded newly diagnosed patients in baseline TCR diversity. Complete responders' baseline diversity resembled that of newly diagnosed patients.

Time point noted: cycle 4 day 1 (C4D1), after 6 weeks of nivolumab. Each of the patients experienced relapse following autologous stem cell transplantation, and their brentuximab vedotin exposure differed. Magnetic depletion of unwanted cells isolated CD4+ T cells from thawed PBMCs. CDR1 MDHEN and CDR2 SYDVKM come from the germline V gene. The V end was cut by 3 bases, the J end by 5 bases, with 19 bases between. The CDR3 runs to 16 residues. TCRdb's copy holds only in-frame clones and misses some; the assay was immunoSEQ multiplex PCR. The sample yields more than 9,000 clones, 60% to 80% seen once. The sequencing here drew on CD4+ T cells from blood, taken before the fourth cycle of nivolumab. This TCR was recovered from a human donor with classical Hodgkin lymphoma. This sequence joins TRBV28 and TRBJ1-2, with D perhaps TRBD1 (6 bases). Here the CDR3 DNA reads TGTGCCAGCAGTTTTTTATTCGGGGGCTCGGCGTATGGCTACACCTTC. Translating it yields CASSFLFGGSAYGYTF.